The T cell receptor (beta chain) under discussion was sequenced for a study of cytomegalovirus exposure and HLA in healthy donors. A note on this clone: Antigen: not known.

Study findings and constraints: Upon later analysis, HLA-associated TCR beta chains proved more clonally expanded than other, equally common chains. In a later analysis, specific HLA alleles were associated with more than 15,000 TCR beta sequences at a 0.05 false discovery rate.

The PCR used 60 Vbeta and 13 Jbeta primers. TCRdb's copy holds only in-frame clones and misses some; the assay was immunoSEQ multiplex PCR. The sample yields roughly 84,000 clones, about four fifths seen once. Germline assignment: CDR1 SNHLY and CDR2 FYNNEI. CDR3 length equals 18 residues. J lost 1 base, V lost 4 bases, and 13 bases had no gene match. V usage is TRBV2 and J usage is TRBJ2-7; 10 bases match TRBD2. The TCR sequence derives from a male donor in good health and CMV-seropositive. Sequenced: PBMCs. In DNA, the CDR3 is TGTGCCAGCAGTGTTCCAGCGGGAGGGCCCGTTTTGTCCTACGAGCAGTACTTC. Encoded protein: CASSVPAGGPVLSYEQYF.